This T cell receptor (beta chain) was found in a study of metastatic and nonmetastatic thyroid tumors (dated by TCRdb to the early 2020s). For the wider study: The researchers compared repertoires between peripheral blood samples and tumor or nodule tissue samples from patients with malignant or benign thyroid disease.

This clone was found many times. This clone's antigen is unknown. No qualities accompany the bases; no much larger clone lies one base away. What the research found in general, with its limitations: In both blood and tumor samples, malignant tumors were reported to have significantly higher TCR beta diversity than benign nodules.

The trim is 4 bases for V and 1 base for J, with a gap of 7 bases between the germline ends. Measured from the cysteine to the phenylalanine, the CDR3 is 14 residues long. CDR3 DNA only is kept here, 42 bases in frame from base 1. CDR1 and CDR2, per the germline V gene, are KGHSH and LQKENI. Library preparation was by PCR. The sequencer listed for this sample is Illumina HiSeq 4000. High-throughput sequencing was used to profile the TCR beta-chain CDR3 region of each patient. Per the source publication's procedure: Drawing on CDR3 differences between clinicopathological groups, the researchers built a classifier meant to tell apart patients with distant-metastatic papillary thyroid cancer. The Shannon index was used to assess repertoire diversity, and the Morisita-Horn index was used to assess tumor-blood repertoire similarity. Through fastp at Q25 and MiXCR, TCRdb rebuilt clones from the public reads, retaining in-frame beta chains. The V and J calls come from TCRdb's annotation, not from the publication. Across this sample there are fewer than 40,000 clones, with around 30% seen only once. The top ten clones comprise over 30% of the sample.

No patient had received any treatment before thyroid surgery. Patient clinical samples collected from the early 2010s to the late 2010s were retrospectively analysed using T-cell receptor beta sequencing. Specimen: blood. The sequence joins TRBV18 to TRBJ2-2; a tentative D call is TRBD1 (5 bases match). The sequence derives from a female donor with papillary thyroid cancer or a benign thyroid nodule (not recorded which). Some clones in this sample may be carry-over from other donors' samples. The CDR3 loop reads CASSQQGNTGELFF. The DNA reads TGTGCCAGCTCACAGCAGGGGAACACCGGGGAGCTGTTTTTT.